This T cell receptor (beta chain) was documented in a study of CD8+CD57+ T cells in acquired aplastic anemia. Study as a whole: CD4+ and CD8+ cells, once sorted, gave DNA averaging roughly 3 ug. General study points: Patients and controls shared under 35 CD8+ CDR3 sequences, which appeared highly expressed in patients and within their immunodominant clones.

TCR beta VDJ and CDR3 profiles were obtained from a genomic DNA template. TCRdb reanalysed the reads using MiXCR and keeps one entry per CDR3 protein. The sample lists some 200,000 distinct CDR3 sequences, approximately 48% seen once, with roughly 1.8% in the top ten. This clonotype turned up a few times. Antigen specificity is unknown. Patients chosen for sequencing had shown CD8+CD57+ cell expansion by flow cytometry. Per germline, CDR1 ENHRY and CDR2 SYGVKD. The V end was cut by 3 bases, the J end by 11 bases, with 16 bases between. The CDR3 length is 13 residues. The sequenced sample was sorted CD4+, CD8+, or CD8+CD57+ T cells (not recorded which) from PBMCs. The clonotype comes from a human donor with aplastic anemia. This chain uses TRBV10-3 with TRBJ1-1, with D uncertain. Here the CDR3 reads CAISESDEGWAFF. CDR3 in DNA: TGTGCCATCAGTGAATCCGATGAAGGCTGGGCTTTCTTT.